This T cell receptor (beta chain) was found in a study of blood T cell repertoires in COVID-19. Background on the study: Specimens from acute and convalescent COVID-19 originated in the United States, Italy and Spain. The cDNA or gDNA used as material had been derived from T cells, B-cell-depleted T cells, or PBMCs.

Data came from immunoSEQ multiplex PCR; TCRdb stores just in-frame clones and leaves some out. The sample has around 300,000 clones, 86% seen once. Notes on this clone: The sample carries other DNA sequences with the same CDR3.

The V segment lost 2 bases and the J segment 7 bases; nucleotides outside the gene matches: 1. Germline CDR1 and CDR2: SGHRS and YFSETQ. CDR3 length: 14 amino acids. Which cohort a participant joined came from the clinical history participants gave. Sample: PBMCs or T cells enriched from blood (not recorded which). This sequence was found in a woman between 18 and 30 years old who had recovered from COVID-19. This chain links TRBV5-1 with TRBJ1-6; 9 nucleotides line up with TRBD1. This CDR3 reads CASSLGQGNSPLHF. In nucleotides, the CDR3 is TGCGCCAGCAGCTTAGGACAGGGGAATTCACCCCTCCACTTT.